This TCR beta chain emerged from a study of blood T cell repertoires in COVID-19. For the study at large: Collection of acute and convalescent COVID-19 samples took place in the United States, Italy and Spain.

Using immunoSEQ multiplex PCR, the repertoire was profiled, and TCRdb retains in-frame clones only, with some absent. The sample carries 200,000 to 250,000 clones, 84% recorded once. This study enrolled people aged about 18 to 95 from 20 to 25 US geographic areas. Cohort assignment relied on participant-reported clinical history. Cohort 3 donors were reported recovered after two negative PCRs, clearance, or symptom resolution. Specimen: PBMCs or T cells enriched from blood (not recorded which). This clonotype was obtained from a middle-aged woman who had recovered from COVID-19.

This CDR3 is CATSARVTGELFF. CDR3 in DNA: TGTGCCACCAGTGCCAGGGTCACCGGGGAGCTGTTTTTT. This rearrangement joins TRBV24-1 to TRBJ2-2, with a tentative D call TRBD1 (5 bases). V was shortened by 5 bases and J by 4 bases, with 7 bases between the two germline ends. CDR3 length equals 13 residues. In germline, CDR1 is KGHDR, CDR2 SFDVKD.